The rows below give T cell receptor beta chains drawn from one sample of a study of blood T cell repertoires in COVID-19. Clones were read by immunoSEQ multiplex PCR, and TCRdb kept only the in-frame ones, dropping some. This table holds some 350,000 clones, approximately 82% found once. Material for sequencing was peripheral blood. The receptors originated from a man under 40 with active or convalescent COVID-19. Both conserved end residues are part of each CDR3.

V | CDR3
TRBV7-3 | CASSLSASGTSYEQYF
TRBV10-1 | CASSQTGILVEKLFF
TRBV27 | CASSLLDRGQSDNEQFF
TRBV1 | CTSSRRLAENTDTQYF
TRBV18 | CASSPVQGSSGNTIYF
TRBV5-6 | CASSNAGGQPQHF
TRBV4-2 | CASSLREGSGNTIYF
TRBV3-1/TRBV3-2 | CASSQEGGLNTEAFF
TRBV4-3 | CASSLGTGTNTEAFF
TRBV30 | CGLAGEETQYF
TRBV7-9 | CASSLGGGNYGYTF
TRBV4-1 | CASSQVELAGYNEQFF
TRBV9 | CASSEGGSPNEQFF
TRBV20-1 | CSASVPGQGSEKLFF
TRBV6-1 | CASSEQTGAHSPLHF
TRBV5-6 | CASSFVTSGRAETDTQYF
TRBV4-2 | CASSSRLPTIGGNTIYF